This T cell receptor (beta chain) emerged from a study of OX40 agonist ivuxolimab in advanced cancers. Study-level points and caveats: Among the lowest peripheral clonal expansion occurred in 0.1-3.0 mg/kg partial responders.

Germline loops: CDR1 SGHDN, CDR2 FVKESK. V shed 4 bases, J shed 1 base, and the junction held 16 bases outside the gene matches. CDR3 length: 20 residues. The assay was immunoSEQ multiplex PCR, and TCRdb's table has in-frame clones only and misses some. The sample has 70,000 to 95,000 clones, around 85% seen once. This clone was found once. Its specificity is not known. The chain employs TRBV14 and TRBJ2-3; TRBD2 matches at 11 bases. The sequenced sample was CD4+ or CD8+ T cells sorted from blood, obtained in a trial of the OX40 agonist ivuxolimab. The sequence was collected from an adult with an advanced solid tumor such as melanoma, head and neck, liver or kidney cancer. The CDR3, as DNA: TGTGCCAGCAGCCTCCGAAGGCTAGCGGGGGGTACCCCTGGCACAGATACGCAGTATTTT. This encodes CASSLRRLAGGTPGTDTQYF.